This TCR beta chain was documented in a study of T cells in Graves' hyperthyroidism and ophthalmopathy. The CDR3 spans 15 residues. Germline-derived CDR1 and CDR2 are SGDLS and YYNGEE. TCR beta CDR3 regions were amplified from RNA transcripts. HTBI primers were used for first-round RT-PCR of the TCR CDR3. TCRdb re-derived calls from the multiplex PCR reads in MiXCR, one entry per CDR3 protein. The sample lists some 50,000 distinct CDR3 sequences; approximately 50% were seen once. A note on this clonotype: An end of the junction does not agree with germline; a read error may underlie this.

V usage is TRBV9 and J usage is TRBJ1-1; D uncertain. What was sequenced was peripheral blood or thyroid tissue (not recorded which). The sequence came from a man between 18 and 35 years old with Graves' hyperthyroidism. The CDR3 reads CASGVDQQLNTEAFF. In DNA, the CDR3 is TGTGCCAGCGGCGTAGACCAACAGCTGAACACTGAAGCTTTCTTT. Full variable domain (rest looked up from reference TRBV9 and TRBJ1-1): DSGVTQTPKHLITATGQRVTLRCSPRSGDLSVYWYQQSLDQGLQFLIQYYNGEERAKGNILERFSAQQFPDLHSELNLSSLELGDSALYFCASGVDQQLNTEAFFGQGTRLTVV.